The present T cell receptor beta chain was sequenced within a study of human T cells and chemical hapten exposure. Study-wide context: Chiefly female patients presented with alopecia areata, totalis or universalis. Study-wide findings and caveats: Unchanged with DPC sensitization were TCRs above 1 in 1000 frequency.

Germline CDR1 and CDR2: LGHNA and YSLEER. The CDR3 spans 14 residues. Unmatched junction bases numbered 9, after V lost 4 bases and J lost 12 bases. TCRdb ran MiXCR on the RACE reads and lists one entry per CDR3 protein. The table shows 180,000 or so distinct CDR3 sequences, with under 30% occurring only once. This clonotype occurred a few times. Its antigen remains unidentified. Time point here: patch test 3, about 24 weeks after DPC sensitization. Treatment described: therapeutic diphenylcyclopropenone sensitization with weekly scalp DPC. Each patch-test visit's blood sample preceded patch application. The study enrolled 18 to 70-year-old alopecia patients suitable for DPC.

The sequence was collected from a middle-aged woman with alopecia areata. Some clones in this sample may be carry-over from other donors' samples. Source: whole blood, taken in connection with sensitization to the hapten diphenylcyclopropenone (DPC). V and J are TRBV4-3 and TRBJ2-1, with 10 bases fitting TRBD1. CDR3 bases: TGCGCCAGCAGCCCATCGACAGGGGGCGAGGGGCAGTTCTTC. It encodes CASSPSTGGEGQFF.